The 8 T cell receptor beta chains in this list originate from one sample, sequenced in a study of cytomegalovirus exposure and HLA in healthy donors. A multiplex PCR was run with 60 Vbeta primers and 13 Jbeta primers. Profiled with immunoSEQ multiplex PCR; TCRdb holds only in-frame clones, not every one. Among around 70,000 clones listed, around 65% were seen once. Specimen: PBMCs. The source is a man aged 60 to 69 in good health and CMV-seropositive.

This sequence joins TRBV2 and TRBJ1-2; no clear D gene. The CDR3 contains 13 residues. CDR1 and CDR2 (germline): SNHLY, FYNNEI. Trimming stripped 7 bases from V and 4 bases from J, with 13 bases between. The DNA of the CDR3 is TGTGCCAGCACCCGAGTACCGGGCTATGGCTACACCTTC. This codes for CASTRVPGYGYTF.

The chain links TRBV6-1 to TRBJ2-6; D is unresolved. The CDR3 totals 13 residues. Germline CDR1 MNHNS, CDR2 SASEGT. Trimming took 4 bases from V and 3 from J, leaving 4 bases between them. The CDR3 here is CASSGLGANVLTF. CDR3 bases: TGTGCCAGCAGTGGGCTTGGGGCCAACGTCCTGACTTTC.

The chain links TRBV7-9 to TRBJ1-1; D not certain. The CDR3 has 13 amino acids. CDR1 SEHNR and CDR2 FQNEAQ come from the germline V gene (reference sequence). Trimming stripped 3 bases from V and 2 bases from J, with 7 bases between. The CDR3 DNA is TGTGCCAGCAGCTTCCAACTTAACACTGAAGCTTTCTTT. Protein sequence: CASSFQLNTEAFF.

The rearrangement joins TRBV19 to TRBJ2-7; D remains ambiguous. CDR1 is LNHDA and CDR2 is SQIVND in the germline V gene (reference sequence). Trimming took off 2 bases at V and 12 bases at J, with 14 bases between the two ends. This CDR3 is 12 amino acids long. The CDR3 nucleotides are TGTGCCAGTAGTATAAGTAGTACAGAAATGTACTTC. Amino acid sequence: CASSISSTEMYF.

A few counts support this clone. V usage is TRBV5-1 and J usage is TRBJ1-4, with D perhaps TRBD1 (6 bases). V lost 2 bases and J 8 bases, leaving 13 bases between the germline ends. There are 14 residues in the CDR3. Germline V gene data show CDR1 as SGHRS and CDR2 as YFSETQ. Here the CDR3 reads CASSLGRGAEKLFF. In DNA, the CDR3 is TGCGCCAGCAGCTTAGGCAGGGGAGCCGAAAAACTGTTTTTT.

For this clone: The same CDR3 arises from other DNA sequences in this sample as well. This chain connects TRBV7-9 to TRBJ1-2; 9 bases are a match to TRBD1. Germline CDR1 SEHNR, CDR2 FQNEAQ (reference sequence). Trimming took 5 bases from V and 4 from J; bases not matched to a gene: 5. This CDR3 comprises 14 residues. CDR3 loop: CASSLGQGGYGYTF. The CDR3 DNA follows: TGTGCCAGCAGCCTGGGACAGGGAGGCTATGGCTACACCTTC. The full variable domain, rest sourced from reference TRBV7-9 and TRBJ1-2, is DTGVSQNPRHKITKRGQNVTFRCDPISEHNRLYWYRQTLGQGPEFLTYFQNEAQLEKSRLLSDRFSAERPKGSFSTLEIQRTEQGDSAMYLCASSLGQGGYGYTFGSGTRLTVV.

The gene calls are TRBV27 and TRBJ2-2, with TRBD1 identical over 7 bases. Germline CDR1 reads MNHEY; CDR2 reads SMNVEV (reference sequence). V was pared by 1 base and J by 1 base, with 15 bases of the junction left unmatched. The CDR3 extends over 20 amino acids. CDR3 residues: CASSLYRQDPGTENTGELFF. For the CDR3, the DNA is TGTGCCAGCAGTTTATACCGACAAGATCCCGGGACAGAGAACACCGGGGAGCTGTTTTTT.

V usage is TRBV30 and J usage is TRBJ2-7; 10 bases line up with TRBD1. Germline V gene sequence: CDR1 GTSNPN, CDR2 SVGIG (reference sequence). Germline trimming cut 7 bases from V and 2 bases from J; bases unmatched to any gene: 5. The CDR3 is 13 amino acids. The CDR3 spells CASTGTGAYEQYF. As DNA, the CDR3 is TGTGCCTCTACCGGGACAGGGGCCTACGAGCAGTACTTC.